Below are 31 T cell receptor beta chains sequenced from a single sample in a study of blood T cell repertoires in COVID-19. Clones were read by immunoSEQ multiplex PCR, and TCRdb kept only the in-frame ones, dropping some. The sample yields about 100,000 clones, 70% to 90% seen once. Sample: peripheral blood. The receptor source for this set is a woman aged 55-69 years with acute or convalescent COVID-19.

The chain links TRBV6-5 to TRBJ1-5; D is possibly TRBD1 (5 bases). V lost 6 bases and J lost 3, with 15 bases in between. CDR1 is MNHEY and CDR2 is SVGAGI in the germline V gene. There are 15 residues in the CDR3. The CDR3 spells CASSPGEGLNQPQHF. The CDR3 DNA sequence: TGTGCCAGCAGCCCGGGCGAGGGACTCAATCAGCCCCAGCATTTT.

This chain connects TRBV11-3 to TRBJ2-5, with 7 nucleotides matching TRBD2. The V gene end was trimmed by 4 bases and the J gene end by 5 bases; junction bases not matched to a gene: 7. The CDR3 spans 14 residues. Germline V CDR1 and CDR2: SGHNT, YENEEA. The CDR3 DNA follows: TGTGCCAGCAGCTCGGGGGGTAAACCTGAGACCCAGTACTTC. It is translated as CASSSGGKPETQYF.

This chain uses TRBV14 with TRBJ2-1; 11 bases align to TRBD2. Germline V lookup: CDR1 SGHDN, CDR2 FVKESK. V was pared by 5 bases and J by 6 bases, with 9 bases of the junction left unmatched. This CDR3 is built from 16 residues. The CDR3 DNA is TGTGCCAGCAGCACATGGCTAGCGGGAGGCTCCAATGAGCAGTTCTTC. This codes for CASSTWLAGGSNEQFF. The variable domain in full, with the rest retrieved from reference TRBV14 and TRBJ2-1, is EAGVTQFPSHSVIEKGQTVTLRCDPISGHDNLYWYRRVMGKEIKFLLHFVKESKQDESGMPNNRFLAERTGGTYSTLKVQPAELEDSGVYFCASSTWLAGGSNEQFFGPGTRLTVL.

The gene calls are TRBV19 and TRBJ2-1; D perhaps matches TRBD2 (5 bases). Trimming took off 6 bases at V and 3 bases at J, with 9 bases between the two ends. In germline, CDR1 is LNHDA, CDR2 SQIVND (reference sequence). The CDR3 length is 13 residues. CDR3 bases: TGTGCCAGTAGCGGGATTTTCTACAATGAGCAGTTCTTC. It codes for CASSGIFYNEQFF.

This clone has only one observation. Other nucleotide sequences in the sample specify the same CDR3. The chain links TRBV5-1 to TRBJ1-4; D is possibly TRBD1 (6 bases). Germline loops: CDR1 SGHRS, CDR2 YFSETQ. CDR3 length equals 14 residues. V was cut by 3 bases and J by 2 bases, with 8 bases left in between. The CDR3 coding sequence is TGCGCCAGCAGCTCCGGACAGACTAATGAAAAACTGTTTTTT. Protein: CASSSGQTNEKLFF.

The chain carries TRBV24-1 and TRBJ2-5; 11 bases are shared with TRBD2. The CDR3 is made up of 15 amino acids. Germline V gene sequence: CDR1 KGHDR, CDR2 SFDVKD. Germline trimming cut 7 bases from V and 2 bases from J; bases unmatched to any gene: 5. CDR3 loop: CATSPGLAAQETQYF. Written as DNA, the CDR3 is TGTGCCACCAGCCCGGGACTAGCGGCACAAGAGACCCAGTACTTC.

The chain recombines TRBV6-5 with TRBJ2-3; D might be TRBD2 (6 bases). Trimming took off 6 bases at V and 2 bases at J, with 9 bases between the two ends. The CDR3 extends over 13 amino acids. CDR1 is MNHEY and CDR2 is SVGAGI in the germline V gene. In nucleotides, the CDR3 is TGTGCCAGCAGACTAGCCCACACAGATACGCAGTATTTT. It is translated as CASRLAHTDTQYF.

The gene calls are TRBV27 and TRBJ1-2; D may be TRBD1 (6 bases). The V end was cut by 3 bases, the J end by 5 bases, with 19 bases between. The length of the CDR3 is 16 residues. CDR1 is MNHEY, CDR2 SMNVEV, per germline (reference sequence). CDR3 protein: CASSFGRGGAPYGYTF. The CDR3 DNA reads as TGTGCCAGCAGTTTCGGCAGGGGAGGGGCACCATATGGCTACACCTTC.

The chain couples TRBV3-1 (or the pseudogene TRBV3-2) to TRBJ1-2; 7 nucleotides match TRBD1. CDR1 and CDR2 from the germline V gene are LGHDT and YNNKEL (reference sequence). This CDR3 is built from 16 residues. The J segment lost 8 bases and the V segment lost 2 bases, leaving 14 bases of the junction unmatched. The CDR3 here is CASSQNPSGGALGYTF. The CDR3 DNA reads TGTGCCAGCAGCCAAAATCCCTCAGGGGGAGCCTTGGGCTACACCTTC.

CDR3 in amino acids: CASSSRENTEAFF. The CDR3 coding sequence is TGTGCCAGCAGCTCCAGGGAAAACACTGAAGCTTTCTTT. The rearrangement joins TRBV9 to TRBJ1-1; possibly TRBD1 for D (5 bases). Germline-derived CDR1 and CDR2 are SGDLS and YYNGEE. V lost 4 bases and J 2 bases, leaving 9 bases between the germline ends. The CDR3 runs 13 residues. Drawing the rest from reference TRBV9 and TRBJ1-1, the complete variable domain is DSGVTQTPKHLITATGQRVTLRCSPRSGDLSVYWYQQSLDQGLQFLIQYYNGEERAKGNILERFSAQQFPDLHSELNLSSLELGDSALYFCASSSRENTEAFFGQGTRLTVV.

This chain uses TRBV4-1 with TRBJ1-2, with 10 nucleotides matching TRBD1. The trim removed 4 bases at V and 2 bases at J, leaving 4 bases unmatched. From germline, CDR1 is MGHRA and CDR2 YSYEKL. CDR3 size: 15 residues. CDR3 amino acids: CASSLSDRGNYGYTF. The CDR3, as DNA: TGCGCCAGCAGCCTATCGGACAGGGGGAACTATGGCTACACCTTC.

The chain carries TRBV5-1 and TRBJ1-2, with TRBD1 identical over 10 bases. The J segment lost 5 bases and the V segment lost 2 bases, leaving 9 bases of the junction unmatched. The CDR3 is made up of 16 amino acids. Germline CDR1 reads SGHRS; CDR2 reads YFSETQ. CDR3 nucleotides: TGCGCCAGCAGCTTATCGACAGGGGGCGCCGGGTATGGCTACACCTTC. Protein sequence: CASSLSTGGAGYGYTF.

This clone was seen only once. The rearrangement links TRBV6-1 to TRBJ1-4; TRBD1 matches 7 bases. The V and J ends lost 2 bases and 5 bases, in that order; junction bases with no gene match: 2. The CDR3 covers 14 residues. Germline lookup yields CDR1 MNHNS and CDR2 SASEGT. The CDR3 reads CASSERQGNEKLFF. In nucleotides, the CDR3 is TGTGCCAGCAGTGAACGACAGGGCAATGAAAAACTGTTTTTT.

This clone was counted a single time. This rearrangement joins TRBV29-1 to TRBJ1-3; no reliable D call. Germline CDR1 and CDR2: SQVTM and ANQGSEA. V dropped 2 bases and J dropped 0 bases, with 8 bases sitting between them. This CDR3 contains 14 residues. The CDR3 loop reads CSVESGSSGNTIYF. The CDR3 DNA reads TGCAGCGTTGAAAGCGGATCCTCTGGAAACACCATATATTTT. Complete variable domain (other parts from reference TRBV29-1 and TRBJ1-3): SAVISQKPSRDICQRGTSLTIQCQVDSQVTMMFWYRQQPGQSLTLIATANQGSEATYESGFVIDKFPISRPNLTFSTLTVSNMSPEDSSIYLCSVESGSSGNTIYFGEGSWLTVV.

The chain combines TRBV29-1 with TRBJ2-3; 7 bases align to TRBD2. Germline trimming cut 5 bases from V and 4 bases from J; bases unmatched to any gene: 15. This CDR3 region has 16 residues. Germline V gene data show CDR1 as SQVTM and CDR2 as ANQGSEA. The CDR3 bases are TGCAGCGTTTCACCCCCGGGACTACGGGGTTCAGATACGCAGTATTTT. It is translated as CSVSPPGLRGSDTQYF.

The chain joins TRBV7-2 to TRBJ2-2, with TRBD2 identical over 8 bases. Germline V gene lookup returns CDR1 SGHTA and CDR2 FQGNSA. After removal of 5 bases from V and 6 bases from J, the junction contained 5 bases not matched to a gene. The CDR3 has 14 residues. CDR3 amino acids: CASSESGSSGELFF. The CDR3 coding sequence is TGTGCCAGCAGCGAAAGCGGGAGTTCCGGGGAGCTGTTTTTT.

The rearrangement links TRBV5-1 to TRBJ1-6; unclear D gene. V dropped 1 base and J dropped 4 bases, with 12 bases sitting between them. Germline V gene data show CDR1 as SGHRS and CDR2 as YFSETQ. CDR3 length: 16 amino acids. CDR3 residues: CASSLSSGEYNSPLHF. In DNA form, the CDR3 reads TGCGCCAGCAGCTTGAGTTCCGGGGAGTATAATTCACCCCTCCACTTT.

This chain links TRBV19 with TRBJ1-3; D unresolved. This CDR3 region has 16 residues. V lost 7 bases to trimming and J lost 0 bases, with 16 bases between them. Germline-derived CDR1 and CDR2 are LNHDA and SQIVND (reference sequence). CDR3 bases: TGTGCCAGTACGAAGGAAGAGGGTCGCTCTGGAAACACCATATATTTT. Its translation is CASTKEEGRSGNTIYF.

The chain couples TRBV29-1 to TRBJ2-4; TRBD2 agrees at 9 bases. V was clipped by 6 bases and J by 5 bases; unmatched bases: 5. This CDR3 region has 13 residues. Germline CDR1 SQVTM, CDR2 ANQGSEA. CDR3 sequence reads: CSVPIAGENIQYF. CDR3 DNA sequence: TGCAGCGTCCCCATAGCGGGAGAAAACATTCAGTACTTC.

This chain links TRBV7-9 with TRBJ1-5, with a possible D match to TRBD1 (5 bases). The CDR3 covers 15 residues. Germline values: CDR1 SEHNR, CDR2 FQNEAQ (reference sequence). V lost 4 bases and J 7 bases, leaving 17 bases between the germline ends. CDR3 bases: TGTGCCAGCAGCTCAGACAGAACCTTAAAACAGCCCCAGCATTTT. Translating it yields CASSSDRTLKQPQHF.

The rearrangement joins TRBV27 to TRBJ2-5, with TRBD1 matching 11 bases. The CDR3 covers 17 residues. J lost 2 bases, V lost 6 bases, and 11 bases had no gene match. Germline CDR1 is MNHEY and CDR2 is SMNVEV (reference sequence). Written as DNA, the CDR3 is TGTGCCAGCAGACCGAAACTCCGGGACAGGGGGCAAGAGACCCAGTACTTC. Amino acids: CASRPKLRDRGQETQYF.

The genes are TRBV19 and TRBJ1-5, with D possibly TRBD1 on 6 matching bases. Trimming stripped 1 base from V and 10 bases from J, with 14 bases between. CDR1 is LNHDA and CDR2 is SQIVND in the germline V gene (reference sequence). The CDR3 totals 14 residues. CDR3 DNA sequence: TGTGCCAGTAGTATAGGGGGGCCCCTTGAACCCCAGCATTTT. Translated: CASSIGGPLEPQHF.

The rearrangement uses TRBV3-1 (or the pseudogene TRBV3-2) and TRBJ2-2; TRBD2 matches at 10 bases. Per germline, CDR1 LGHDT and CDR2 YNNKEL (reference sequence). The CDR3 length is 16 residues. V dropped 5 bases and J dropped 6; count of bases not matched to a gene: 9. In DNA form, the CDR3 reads TGTGCCAGCAGCTCTAGAGCGGGAGGGCCGTCCGGGGAGCTGTTTTTT. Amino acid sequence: CASSSRAGGPSGELFF.

This chain's CDR3 is CASSSWTGKEKNIQYF. In DNA form, the CDR3 reads TGTGCCAGCAGTTCCTGGACAGGGAAGGAAAAAAACATTCAGTACTTC. This chain connects TRBV28 to TRBJ2-4, with 8 bases aligning to TRBD1. Germline V gene lookup returns CDR1 MDHEN and CDR2 SYDVKM. The CDR3 has 16 residues. The V segment lost 4 bases and the J segment 4 bases; nucleotides outside the gene matches: 9. The full variable domain, with the rest looked up from reference TRBV28 and TRBJ2-4, is DVKVTQSSRYLVKRTGEKVFLECVQDMDHENMFWYRQDPGLGLRLIYFSYDVKMKEKGDIPEGYSVSREKKERFSLILESASTNQTSMYLCASSSWTGKEKNIQYFGAGTRLSVL.

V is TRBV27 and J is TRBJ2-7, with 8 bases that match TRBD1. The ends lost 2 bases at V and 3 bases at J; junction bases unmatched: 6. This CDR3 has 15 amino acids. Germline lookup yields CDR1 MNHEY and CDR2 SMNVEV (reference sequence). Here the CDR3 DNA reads TGTGCCAGCAGTTTACTGGACAGGGTTGTCTACGAGCAGTACGTC. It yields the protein CASSLLDRVVYEQYV.

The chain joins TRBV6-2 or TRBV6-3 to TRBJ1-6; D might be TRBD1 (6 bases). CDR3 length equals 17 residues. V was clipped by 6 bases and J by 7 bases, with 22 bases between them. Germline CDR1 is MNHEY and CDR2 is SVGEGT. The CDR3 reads CASSHMLGGHSNSPLHF. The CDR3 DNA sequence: TGTGCCAGCAGCCACATGCTAGGGGGACACAGCAATTCACCCCTCCACTTT.

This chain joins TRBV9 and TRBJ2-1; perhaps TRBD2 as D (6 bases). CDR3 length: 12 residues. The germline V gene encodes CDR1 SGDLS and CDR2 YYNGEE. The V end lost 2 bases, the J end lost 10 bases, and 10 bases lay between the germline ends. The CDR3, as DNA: TGTGCCAGCAGCGTTTTAGCGGACGAGCAGTTCTTC. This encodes CASSVLADEQFF.

CDR3 DNA sequence: TGTGCCAGCAGCTCCTATTTGGGGGGTGCAGATACGCAGTATTTT. Protein sequence: CASSSYLGGADTQYF. The genes are TRBV7-9 and TRBJ2-3; a weak D match, TRBD2 (6 bases). V lost 4 bases and J lost 4, with 15 bases in between. This CDR3 spans 15 amino acids. Germline loops: CDR1 SEHNR, CDR2 FQNEAQ (reference sequence).

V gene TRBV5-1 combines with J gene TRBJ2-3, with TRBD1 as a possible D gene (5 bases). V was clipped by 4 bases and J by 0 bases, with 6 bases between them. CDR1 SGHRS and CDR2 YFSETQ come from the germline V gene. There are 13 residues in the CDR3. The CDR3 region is CASSQGSTDTQYF. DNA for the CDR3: TGCGCCAGCAGCCAGGGTAGCACAGATACGCAGTATTTT.

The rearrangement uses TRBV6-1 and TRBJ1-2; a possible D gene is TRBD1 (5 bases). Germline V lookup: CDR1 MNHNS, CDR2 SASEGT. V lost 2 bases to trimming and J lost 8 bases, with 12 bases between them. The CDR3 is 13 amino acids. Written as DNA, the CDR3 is TGTGCCAGCAGTGAACGAGGGGAGGCGGGCTACACCTTC. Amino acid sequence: CASSERGEAGYTF.

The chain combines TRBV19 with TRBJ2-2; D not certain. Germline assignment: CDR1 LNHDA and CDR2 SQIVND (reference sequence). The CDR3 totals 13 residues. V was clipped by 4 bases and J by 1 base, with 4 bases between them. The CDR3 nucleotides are TGTGCCAGTAGTAGACAGAACACCGGGGAGCTGTTTTTT. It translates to CASSRQNTGELFF.